These T cell receptor beta chains were read from a single sample in a study of blood T cell repertoires in COVID-19. Profiled with immunoSEQ multiplex PCR; TCRdb holds only in-frame clones, not every one. The data hold around 130,000 clones, with roughly 86% observed a single time. Sample: peripheral blood. The receptor set was obtained from a woman in her 50s who had recovered from COVID-19. Both conserved end residues are trimmed from each CDR3. The D gene is left open where the match is weak.

D: -
J: TRBJ1-2
V: TRBV5-6
CDR3: ASSIIPGSGDYGYT

D: -
J: TRBJ1-5
V: TRBV7-6
CDR3: ASSLDPEGGGNQPQH

D: -
J: TRBJ2-3
V: TRBV6-5
CDR3: ASSYSVVRDTQY

D: -
J: TRBJ2-1
V: TRBV21-1
CDR3: ASSKRWTSGRANDNEQF

D: -
J: TRBJ2-7
V: TRBV3-1/TRBV3-2
CDR3: ASSQTGYEQY

D: -
J: TRBJ1-4
V: TRBV9
CDR3: ASSDGSTNEKLF

D: -
J: TRBJ2-7
V: TRBV19
CDR3: ASEDSLYEQY

D: TRBD1
J: TRBJ2-3
V: TRBV30
CDR3: AWSRLYKTGEQRQY

D: -
J: TRBJ1-2
V: TRBV18
CDR3: ASSPSPNYGYT

D: TRBD1
J: TRBJ1-6
V: TRBV2
CDR3: ASSEGGQGYNSPLH

D: -
J: TRBJ2-7
V: TRBV6-1
CDR3: ASSEALSSEDYEQY

D: -
J: TRBJ1-3
V: TRBV11-3
CDR3: ASSLGGSPGNTIY

D: TRBD1
J: TRBJ1-4
V: TRBV4-1
CDR3: ASSHQTRGPNEKLF

D: TRBD2
J: TRBJ2-7
V: TRBV30
CDR3: AWSRSGLARGEQY

D: -
J: TRBJ1-2
V: TRBV27
CDR3: ASSSLYSANYGYT

D: TRBD2
J: TRBJ2-3
V: TRBV7-2
CDR3: ASSLRASGSTDTQY

D: TRBD1
J: TRBJ1-6
V: TRBV2
CDR3: ASSFDRGKNSPLH

D: TRBD1
J: TRBJ1-2
V: TRBV27
CDR3: ASSLSTGSGYT

D: -
J: TRBJ1-2
V: TRBV29-1
CDR3: SVGYSYGYT

D: -
J: TRBJ1-1
V: TRBV5-1
CDR3: ASSLLQGNTEAF

D: TRBD1
J: TRBJ1-2
V: TRBV9
CDR3: ASSAGTANYGYT

D: TRBD1
J: TRBJ2-7
V: TRBV3-1/TRBV3-2
CDR3: ASSQGQGGYEQY

D: -
J: TRBJ1-5
V: TRBV4-1
CDR3: ASSQVREALTSRFQPQH

D: TRBD1
J: TRBJ1-3
V: TRBV9
CDR3: ASSVEGTGRNTIY

D: TRBD1
J: TRBJ1-4
V: TRBV7-9
CDR3: ASSIYPRQGANEKLF

D: -
J: TRBJ1-5
V: TRBV30
CDR3: AWSTQVHQPQH

D: TRBD2
J: TRBJ2-3
V: TRBV5-6
CDR3: ASSYPTSEHTQY

D: -
J: TRBJ2-3
V: TRBV29-1
CDR3: SVESRDYPYTDTQY

D: -
J: TRBJ2-5
V: TRBV5-1
CDR3: ASSLSAGPSGETQY

D: -
J: TRBJ1-2
V: TRBV7-9
CDR3: ASSLSQGGYT

D: TRBD1
J: TRBJ1-5
V: TRBV19
CDR3: ASSVTGVYQPQH

D: -
J: TRBJ2-1
V: TRBV11-3
CDR3: ASSSPGTLRSSEQF

D: -
J: TRBJ2-2
V: TRBV30
CDR3: AWSVLQGTGELF

D: -
J: TRBJ2-7
V: TRBV19
CDR3: ASSDPGHRAPYEQY

D: -
J: TRBJ1-2
V: TRBV21-1
CDR3: ASSRWDSIPTNYGYT

D: -
J: TRBJ2-1
V: TRBV6-6
CDR3: ASSYDRGPRANEQF

D: TRBD2
J: TRBJ2-1
V: TRBV2
CDR3: ASRVAGGPYNEQF

D: -
J: TRBJ2-7
V: TRBV7-9
CDR3: ASSPPGDEQY

D: -
J: TRBJ2-2
V: TRBV7-6
CDR3: ASSFRTVGVNTGELF

D: -
J: TRBJ2-1
V: TRBV19
CDR3: ASSISSAGSSYEQF